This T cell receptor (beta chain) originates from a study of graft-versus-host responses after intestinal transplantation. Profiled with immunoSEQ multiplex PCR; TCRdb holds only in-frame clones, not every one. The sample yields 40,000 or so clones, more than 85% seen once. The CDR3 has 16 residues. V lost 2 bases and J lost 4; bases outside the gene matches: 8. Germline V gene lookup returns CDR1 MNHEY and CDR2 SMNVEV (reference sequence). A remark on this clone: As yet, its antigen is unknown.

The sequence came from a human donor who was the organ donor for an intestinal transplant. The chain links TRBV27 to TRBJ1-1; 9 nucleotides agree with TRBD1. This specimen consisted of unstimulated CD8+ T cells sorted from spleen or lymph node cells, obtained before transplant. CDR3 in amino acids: CASSLGEQGQGTEAFF. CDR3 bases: TGTGCCAGCAGTTTAGGGGAACAGGGACAGGGCACTGAAGCTTTCTTT.